Listed below are T cell receptor beta chains from one sample, sequenced in a study of cytomegalovirus exposure and HLA in healthy donors. TCRdb keeps only in-frame clones here, not all; method: immunoSEQ multiplex PCR. The sample consists of about 150,000 clones, about 86% of them appearing once. Sequencing was performed on PBMCs. These receptors all come from a man aged 18 to 29 in good health and CMV-seropositive. Each CDR3 is given with its conserved first and last residue. The D gene is left open where the match is weak. Clone size is stated in some rows and not others, as once, few, many or a class when expanded.

V gene	CDR3 length	D gene	clone size	J gene	CDR3 DNA	CDR3 protein
TRBV30	13	TRBD1	.	TRBJ2-7	TGTGCCGGCGGACAGGGGTCACGACGCTTGCAGTACTTC	CAGGQGSRRLQYF
TRBV4-3	15	TRBD1	.	TRBJ1-1	TGCGCCAGCACCCGAACGGACAGGAGGAACACTGAAGCTTTCTTT	CASTRTDRRNTEAFF
TRBV2	17	.	few	TRBJ2-7	TGTGCCAGCAGTGAAGCACTGTGGGGGCGGAGCTCCTACGAGCAGTACTTC	CASSEALWGRSSYEQYF
TRBV6-6	13	TRBD1	.	TRBJ2-5	TGTGCCAGCAGTCTTGACAGGGTGGAGACCCAGTACTTC	CASSLDRVETQYF
TRBV19	13	TRBD1	.	TRBJ1-1	TGTGCCAGCTCCAGACAGGGGAGCACTGAAGCTTTCTTT	CASSRQGSTEAFF
TRBV6-1	14	TRBD1	.	TRBJ1-1	TGTGCCAGCAGTGAAGCCATTACAGGGGCGGCAGCTTTCTTT	CASSEAITGAAAFF
TRBV2	14	.	.	TRBJ1-2	TGTGCCAGCAGAAGAGGGATAGCGGACTATGGCTACACCTTC	CASRRGIADYGYTF
TRBV11-2	15	TRBD1	.	TRBJ1-5	TGTGCCAGCAGCGAAGACAGGGGAATCAATCAGCCCCAGCATTTT	CASSEDRGINQPQHF
TRBV19	16	.	.	TRBJ2-7	TGTGCCAGTAGTTCCGACACCGCGAAAAGCTCCTACGAGCAGTACTTC	CASSSDTAKSSYEQYF
TRBV11-1	13	.	.	TRBJ2-4	TGTGCCAGCAGCCCAAACCCAAGTCCGGTTCAGTACTTC	CASSPNPSPVQYF
TRBV5-6	14	.	.	TRBJ1-5	TGTGCCAGCAGCTTGTCAGGAAGCAATCAGCCCCAGCATTTT	CASSLSGSNQPQHF
TRBV19	11	.	.	TRBJ1-1	TGTGCCCTCCAGGGCCCCACTGAAGCTTTCTTT	CALQGPTEAFF
TRBV4-3	16	.	.	TRBJ1-5	TGCGCCAGCAGCCAAGGGTTCGGGGAGTGGAATCAGCCCCAGCATTTT	CASSQGFGEWNQPQHF
TRBV7-2	16	.	.	TRBJ2-3	TGTGCCAGCAGCTCCGAGGGAGCGGCTAGCACAGATACGCAGTATTTT	CASSSEGAASTDTQYF
TRBV5-1	16	.	once	TRBJ1-3	TGCGCCAGCAGCTTGGGGGGCAGCTTCTCTGGAAACACCATATATTTT	CASSLGGSFSGNTIYF
TRBV6-5	15	TRBD2	.	TRBJ2-1	TGTGCCAGCAGCCTTAGCGGGTCAGCCCACAATGAGCAGTTCTTC	CASSLSGSAHNEQFF
TRBV19	15	TRBD1	.	TRBJ1-1	TGTGCCAGTAGTAGACTCGGGACAGGCCTTACTGAAGCTTTCTTT	CASSRLGTGLTEAFF
TRBV28	15	TRBD2	.	TRBJ2-1	TGTGCCAGCAGGGAAACTAGCGGGGGGTCAAATGAGCAGTTCTTC	CASRETSGGSNEQFF
TRBV7-9	13	TRBD1	.	TRBJ1-2	TGTGCCAGCAGCAGACAGGGTCGGGATGGCTACACCTTC	CASSRQGRDGYTF
TRBV29-1	13	TRBD1	.	TRBJ2-5	TGCAGCGTGGTACAGGGGGCCGCAGAGACCCAGTACTTC	CSVVQGAAETQYF
TRBV7-3	15	.	.	TRBJ1-3	TGTGCCAGCAGCTTATTAGAGTTCTCTGGAAACACCATATATTTT	CASSLLEFSGNTIYF
TRBV6-5	14	.	.	TRBJ2-7	TGTGCCAGCAGTTACGGTGGGGGGTCCTACGAGCAGTACTTC	CASSYGGGSYEQYF
TRBV27	16	TRBD2	.	TRBJ2-1	TGTGCCAGCAGTTCATCGGGACTAGCGGGATACAATGAGCAGTTCTTC	CASSSSGLAGYNEQFF
TRBV11-2	14	TRBD1	.	TRBJ2-7	TGTGCCAGCAGCTTGGACAGGGGATACTACGAGCAGTACTTC	CASSLDRGYYEQYF
TRBV5-6	15	.	.	TRBJ2-1	TGTGCCAGCAGCTTGAACAGACAACGCCACAATGAGCAGTTCTTC	CASSLNRQRHNEQFF
TRBV7-8	13	.	.	TRBJ1-2	TGTGCCAGCAGCCCCGGGGATGATTATGGCTACACCTTC	CASSPGDDYGYTF
TRBV6-5	14	.	.	TRBJ1-5	TGTGCCAGCAGTCCACAAGTTAACAATCAGCCCCAGCATTTT	CASSPQVNNQPQHF
TRBV18	14	TRBD2	.	TRBJ2-7	TGTGCCAGCGGACCTAGCGGGAGCTCCTACGAGCAGTACTTC	CASGPSGSSYEQYF
TRBV6-4	15	TRBD2	.	TRBJ2-5	TGTGCCAGCAGTGAAGCAGCGGGAGGTGGAGAGACCCAGTACTTC	CASSEAAGGGETQYF
TRBV5-1	14	.	.	TRBJ1-1	TGCGCCAGCAGCCAGGACAGAGCTAACACTGAAGCTTTCTTT	CASSQDRANTEAFF
TRBV30	11	.	.	TRBJ2-5	TGTGCCTGGAGCCGGGGGGAGACCCAGTACTTC	CAWSRGETQYF
TRBV27	12	.	few	TRBJ1-5	TGTGCCAGCAGTTTAAGGGGACAGCCCCAGCATTTT	CASSLRGQPQHF
TRBV4-3	18	TRBD1	.	TRBJ2-4	TGCGCCAGCAGCCACCTAAGGACAGGGAGCGGAGGCAAAAACATTCAGTACTTC	CASSHLRTGSGGKNIQYF
TRBV7-9	16	TRBD1	.	TRBJ2-5	TGTGCCAGCAGCCCCCGTCCGGGACAGGGACAAGAGACCCAGTACTTC	CASSPRPGQGQETQYF
TRBV9	17	TRBD2	.	TRBJ2-5	TGTGCCAGCAGCGTAGTCGGGCTAGCGGGGTTCCAAGAGACCCAGTACTTC	CASSVVGLAGFQETQYF
TRBV5-1	12	.	.	TRBJ2-3	TGCGCCAGCAGCTTGGTTGGCGATACGCAGTATTTT	CASSLVGDTQYF